The 10 T cell receptor beta chains below come from one sample, sequenced in a study of T-cell memory formation after mild COVID-19 (dated by TCRdb to the early 2020s). Library generation was performed with 5' RACE. TCRdb names Illumina NovaSeq 6000 as the instrument used. Starting from the raw public reads, TCRdb applied fastp trimming at Q25, assembled clones with MiXCR and retained in-frame beta chains. Rows are unified per CDR3 protein, each entry keeping the most common DNA and genes. The sample yields about 360,000 distinct CDR3 sequences; under 15% were counted once. Around a fifth of the sample belongs to the ten largest clones. Material for sequencing was PBMCs or a T cell subset sorted from them (not recorded which). All receptors come from a man aged 18 to 29 who had mild COVID-19 (a few samples of this study predate the infection). The sample titles of this study are shuffled in the database, so cell type and time point are left out; the donor was told from shared clones.

In this sample, this clonotype turned up a few times. This chain links TRBV3-1 with TRBJ2-3; D not resolved. Per the germline V gene, CDR1 is LGHDT and CDR2 is YNNKEL (reference sequence). The CDR3 is 13 residues long. Between the trimmed V and J ends, which lost 4 bases and 4 bases, there was a span of 9 bases. CDR3 sequence reads: CASSPVESDTQYF. The CDR3 region has the DNA TGTGCCAGCAGCCCCGTCGAGTCAGATACGCAGTATTTT.

The chain links TRBV12-5 to TRBJ2-1; 8 positions match TRBD2. The CDR3 length is 15 residues. V shed 7 bases, J shed 7 bases, and the junction held 12 bases outside the gene matches. The germline V gene encodes CDR1 LGHNT and CDR2 FRNRAP. This chain's CDR3 is CASARGASGLNEQFF. The CDR3 DNA follows: TGTGCTAGTGCCCGTGGGGCTAGCGGGTTGAATGAGCAGTTCTTC.

The gene calls are TRBV6-2 or TRBV6-3 and TRBJ1-2; 7 nucleotides agree with TRBD1. CDR1 MNHEY and CDR2 SVGEGT come from the germline V gene. V gave up 8 bases and J gave up 4 bases; unmatched junction bases: 7. This CDR3 region has 13 residues. The CDR3 nucleotides read TGTGCCAGCCGGGACAGCAGTTTCTATGGCTACACCTTC. Its protein product is CASRDSSFYGYTF.

This chain connects TRBV5-6 to TRBJ1-5; D unresolved. CDR3 length equals 14 residues. Trimming stripped 2 bases from V and 6 bases from J, with 12 bases between. Germline values: CDR1 SGHDT, CDR2 YYEEEE. CDR3 protein: CASSLGSHTQPQHF. The CDR3 DNA reads TGTGCCAGCAGCTTAGGTAGTCATACTCAGCCCCAGCATTTT.

Many counts were recorded for this clonotype. The chain has TRBV10-3 and TRBJ2-7; no clear D gene. Germline CDR1 reads ENHRY; CDR2 reads SYGVKD. Trimming cost V 2 bases and J 4 bases, with 9 bases left between them. The CDR3 has 13 residues. The CDR3 sequence is CAISEGVAYEQYV. CDR3 nucleotides: TGTGCCATCAGTGAGGGGGTGGCTTACGAGCAGTACGTC.

The chain carries TRBV27 and TRBJ1-6, with a possible D match to TRBD1 (6 bases). The CDR3 sequence is 12 residues long. Germline assignment: CDR1 MNHEY and CDR2 SMNVEV (reference sequence). V was cut by 5 bases and J by 10 bases, with 9 bases left in between. The DNA for the CDR3 is TGTGCCAGCAGTACAGGGTTGTCACCCCTCCACTTT. Translated: CASSTGLSPLHF.

This clonotype was seen a few times. J is TRBJ2-2 and V is TRBV12-3 or TRBV12-4, with a possible D match to TRBD1 (6 bases). The CDR3 runs to 16 residues. The germline V and J ends were trimmed by 7 bases and 2 bases, with 17 bases remaining between them. The CDR3 here is CASNPEAGVNTGELFF. For the CDR3, the DNA is TGTGCCAGCAATCCCGAGGCAGGGGTCAACACCGGGGAGCTGTTTTTT.

This clonotype was seen more than once but under ten times. J is TRBJ1-1 and V is TRBV7-2; D call uncertain. The CDR3 has 15 amino acids. V lost 0 bases to trimming and J lost 5 bases, with 13 bases between them. Germline V CDR1 and CDR2: SGHTA, FQGNSA. The CDR3: CASSLAGWSVTEAFF. In DNA, the CDR3 is TGTGCCAGCAGCTTAGCAGGCTGGTCCGTTACTGAAGCTTTCTTT.

This clonotype was seen ten or more times. The V call is TRBV12-3 or TRBV12-4, the J call TRBJ1-2; D is possibly TRBD1 (5 bases). This CDR3 is built from 13 residues. The V gene lost 3 bases and the J gene lost 3 bases, with 8 bases spanning the gap. In DNA, the CDR3 is TGTGCCAGCAGTTTCGGCAGGGACTATGGCTACACCTTC. Translating it yields CASSFGRDYGYTF.

The table lists this clonotype with many counts. V is TRBV7-6 and J is TRBJ2-2, with D tentatively TRBD2 (5 bases). V was shortened by 5 bases and J by 1 base, with 11 bases between the two germline ends. The CDR3 sequence is 15 residues long. Germline CDR1 reads SGHVS; CDR2 reads FNYEAQ. CDR3 nucleotides: TGTGCCAGCAGCCCCGTCGGACTGAACACCGGGGAGCTGTTTTTT. Protein sequence: CASSPVGLNTGELFF.